The TCR beta chain described here comes from a study of OX40 agonist ivuxolimab in advanced cancers. Turning to the study itself: Ivuxolimab is a fully human IgG2 antibody that activates OX40 (CD134). Partial responses were observed in three patients, of whom one had hepatocellular carcinoma and two had cutaneous melanoma.

Overall study results and limits: CD8+ T cells showed, on average, more clonal expansion than CD4+ cells.

Using immunoSEQ multiplex PCR, the repertoire was profiled, and TCRdb retains in-frame clones only, with some absent. The table shows 85,000 to 130,000 clones, with around nine tenths occurring only once. There are a few counts of this clone. Its cognate antigen is unknown. The CDR3 runs 12 residues. The ends were cut back, 11 bases at V and 4 bases at J, with 14 bases in the middle. Germline lookup yields CDR1 SEHNR and CDR2 FQNEAQ (reference sequence). The chain combines TRBV7-9 with TRBJ1-1; the D gene is possibly TRBD1 (5 bases). The sample consisted of CD4+ or CD8+ T cells sorted from blood, taken in a trial of the OX40 agonist ivuxolimab. This clonotype originated in an adult with an advanced solid tumor such as melanoma, head and neck, liver or kidney cancer. This CDR3 reads CALVLGTTEAFF. CDR3 coding DNA: TGTGCCTTGGTGCTCGGGACCACTGAAGCTTTCTTT.